A selection of T cell receptor beta chains follows, all from one sample in a study of PD-1 blockade in classical Hodgkin lymphoma. Libraries were prepared by immunoSEQ multiplex PCR; TCRdb keeps only in-frame clonotypes and omits some of them. The sample has about 53,000 clones; 65% to 85% are singletons. The specimen comprised peripheral blood mononuclear cells (PBMCs), sampled at baseline. The receptor set was obtained from a human donor with classical Hodgkin lymphoma. The CDR3 runs from the conserved cysteine through the conserved F or W. Each record gives: D gene, V gene, clone size, J gene, CDR3 DNA, CDR3 protein. A D gene is named only where the DNA matches it firmly. Only some rows state a clone size, as once, few, many or a class for expanded clones.

D gene: TRBD2; V gene: TRBV19; clone size: NA; J gene: TRBJ2-3; CDR3 DNA: TGTGCCGTACGACTAGCGGGAGGCGATACGCAGTATTTT; CDR3 protein: CAVRLAGGDTQYF
D gene: TRBD2; V gene: TRBV27; clone size: NA; J gene: TRBJ2-3; CDR3 DNA: TGTGCCAGCAGTTTATTCGCAGCGGGAGCAGTCAAAGATACGCAGTATTTT; CDR3 protein: CASSLFAAGAVKDTQYF
D gene: NA; V gene: TRBV5-6; clone size: NA; J gene: TRBJ2-5; CDR3 DNA: TGTGCCAGCAGCTTGTACCCACAAGAGACCCAGTACTTC; CDR3 protein: CASSLYPQETQYF
D gene: NA; V gene: TRBV7-9; clone size: NA; J gene: TRBJ1-3; CDR3 DNA: TGTGCCAGCAGCCCACAGCGTTTCTCTGGAAACACCATATATTTT; CDR3 protein: CASSPQRFSGNTIYF
D gene: NA; V gene: TRBV4-1; clone size: NA; J gene: TRBJ2-2; CDR3 DNA: TGCGCCAGCAGCCAAGATCGGCCCGGGGAGCTGTTTTTT; CDR3 protein: CASSQDRPGELFF
D gene: TRBD2; V gene: TRBV23-1; clone size: NA; J gene: TRBJ2-1; CDR3 DNA: TGCGCCAGCAGTCAAGCACTAGCGGGAGGGCGTAATGAGCAGTTCTTC; CDR3 protein: CASSQALAGGRNEQFF
D gene: TRBD2; V gene: TRBV11-2; clone size: once; J gene: TRBJ2-3; CDR3 DNA: TGTGCCAGCAGCCGGACTAGCGGGAGTACAGATACGCAGTATTTT; CDR3 protein: CASSRTSGSTDTQYF
D gene: TRBD1; V gene: TRBV13; clone size: NA; J gene: TRBJ2-2; CDR3 DNA: TGTGCCAGCAGCTTAGGCCGGGACAGCCTGAACACCGGGGAGCTGTTTTTT; CDR3 protein: CASSLGRDSLNTGELFF
D gene: TRBD1; V gene: TRBV7-2; clone size: NA; J gene: TRBJ1-2; CDR3 DNA: TGTGCCAGCAGCTTAGTACACAGGGACAGTCCCTCCTATGGCTACACCTTC; CDR3 protein: CASSLVHRDSPSYGYTF
D gene: NA; V gene: TRBV7-2; clone size: NA; J gene: TRBJ2-1; CDR3 DNA: TGTGCCAGCAGCCTAACTAGAGCTGAGCAGTTCTTC; CDR3 protein: CASSLTRAEQFF
D gene: NA; V gene: TRBV10-3; clone size: NA; J gene: TRBJ2-1; CDR3 DNA: TGTGCCATCAGTGAAGGGTCCAGCCAGAACTTCAATGAGCAGTTCTTC; CDR3 protein: CAISEGSSQNFNEQFF
D gene: TRBD1; V gene: TRBV2; clone size: once; J gene: TRBJ1-1; CDR3 DNA: TGTGCCAGCAGTGGACAGGGGGCGAACACTGAAGCTTTCTTT; CDR3 protein: CASSGQGANTEAFF
D gene: NA; V gene: TRBV7-9; clone size: once; J gene: TRBJ1-1; CDR3 DNA: TGTGCCAGCAGCTTAGTAGCAGGGGACACTGAAGCTTTCTTT; CDR3 protein: CASSLVAGDTEAFF
D gene: NA; V gene: TRBV7-2; clone size: NA; J gene: TRBJ1-1; CDR3 DNA: TGTGCCAGCAGCTTTAGGGATACTGAAGCTTTCTTT; CDR3 protein: CASSFRDTEAFF
D gene: TRBD2; V gene: TRBV7-3; clone size: NA; J gene: TRBJ2-5; CDR3 DNA: TGTGCCAGCAGCCAGGCGGGGACTAGCGGGAGTGAGACCCAGTACTTC; CDR3 protein: CASSQAGTSGSETQYF
D gene: NA; V gene: TRBV21-1; clone size: NA; J gene: TRBJ2-7; CDR3 DNA: TGTGCCAGCAGCGCAAGACTCTTCCACGGTTCCCCTGAGGAAAACCAGCAGTACTTC; CDR3 protein: CASSARLFHGSPEENQQYF
D gene: TRBD2; V gene: TRBV7-6; clone size: NA; J gene: TRBJ2-3; CDR3 DNA: TGTGCCAGCAGCCTCGTAGCGGGGAGCACAGATACGCAGTATTTT; CDR3 protein: CASSLVAGSTDTQYF
D gene: NA; V gene: TRBV18; clone size: NA; J gene: TRBJ2-1; CDR3 DNA: TGTGCCAGCTCACCTCCGCACGAAGAGACAGGCGCCTACAATGAGCAGTTCTTC; CDR3 protein: CASSPPHEETGAYNEQFF
D gene: NA; V gene: TRBV6-4; clone size: NA; J gene: TRBJ1-5; CDR3 DNA: TGTGCCAGCAGTCCCTCGGGGAGCAATCAGCCCCAGCATTTT; CDR3 protein: CASSPSGSNQPQHF
D gene: NA; V gene: TRBV2; clone size: NA; J gene: TRBJ1-1; CDR3 DNA: TGTGCCAGCAGTGAAGGGGACTGGATGAACACTGAAGCTTTCTTT; CDR3 protein: CASSEGDWMNTEAFF
D gene: TRBD1; V gene: TRBV7-3; clone size: NA; J gene: TRBJ2-6; CDR3 DNA: TGTGCCAGCAGCTTAAAGGGACAGGGGGCGACTGGGGCCAACGTCCTGACTTTC; CDR3 protein: CASSLKGQGATGANVLTF
D gene: NA; V gene: TRBV4-3; clone size: NA; J gene: TRBJ2-1; CDR3 DNA: TGCGCCAGCAGCCAAGATGATGGTGGTCCGGATGAGCAGTTCTTC; CDR3 protein: CASSQDDGGPDEQFF
D gene: NA; V gene: TRBV27; clone size: NA; J gene: TRBJ1-5; CDR3 DNA: TGTGCCAGCAGTTTATCCGGGAGCATAACTCAGCCCCAGCATTTT; CDR3 protein: CASSLSGSITQPQHF
D gene: NA; V gene: TRBV7-2; clone size: NA; J gene: TRBJ2-5; CDR3 DNA: TGTGCCAGCGGACCCGCCACCTGGATCCCTGTAGGGGAGACCCAGTACTTC; CDR3 protein: CASGPATWIPVGETQYF
D gene: NA; V gene: TRBV7-2; clone size: few; J gene: TRBJ1-2; CDR3 DNA: TGTGCCAGCAGCTTAAACGGGGGCCAAGGAGGCGGCTACACCTTC; CDR3 protein: CASSLNGGQGGGYTF
D gene: NA; V gene: TRBV4-3; clone size: once; J gene: TRBJ2-2; CDR3 DNA: TGCGCCAGCAGCCAAGATACCGAGACGGGGGTGAACACCGGGGAGCTGTTTTTT; CDR3 protein: CASSQDTETGVNTGELFF
D gene: TRBD2; V gene: TRBV7-2; clone size: NA; J gene: TRBJ2-4; CDR3 DNA: TGTGCCAGCAGCTTAAGGCGCCCTCAAAGGCGGGAGGCCGGCATTCAGTACTTC; CDR3 protein: CASSLRRPQRREAGIQYF
D gene: NA; V gene: TRBV9; clone size: NA; J gene: TRBJ2-1; CDR3 DNA: TGTGCCAGCAGCTTCAGGGAGGATGAGCAGTTCTTC; CDR3 protein: CASSFREDEQFF
D gene: TRBD2; V gene: TRBV11-3; clone size: NA; J gene: TRBJ2-7; CDR3 DNA: TGTGCCAGCAGCCTTTATGCACTAGCGGGAGTGAACGAGCAGTACTTC; CDR3 protein: CASSLYALAGVNEQYF
D gene: NA; V gene: TRBV10-3; clone size: NA; J gene: TRBJ1-5; CDR3 DNA: TGTGCCATCAGTGAGTCAGGGGGGATAGATCAGCCCCAGCATTTT; CDR3 protein: CAISESGGIDQPQHF
D gene: NA; V gene: TRBV6-1; clone size: NA; J gene: TRBJ2-3; CDR3 DNA: TGTGCCAGCAGTGAAAGATTTGTTGATACGCAGTATTTT; CDR3 protein: CASSERFVDTQYF
D gene: NA; V gene: TRBV7-2; clone size: once; J gene: TRBJ2-1; CDR3 DNA: TGTGCCAGCAGCTTAAGCCTAGCCCAGTACAATGAGCAGTTCTTC; CDR3 protein: CASSLSLAQYNEQFF
D gene: TRBD2; V gene: TRBV4-1; clone size: NA; J gene: TRBJ2-7; CDR3 DNA: TGCGCCAGCAGCCAAGAGGGGAAGGGGACTAGCTTCTCCTACGAGCAGTACTTC; CDR3 protein: CASSQEGKGTSFSYEQYF
D gene: TRBD2; V gene: TRBV10-3; clone size: NA; J gene: TRBJ2-1; CDR3 DNA: TGTGCCATCAGGGCAGGACTAGCGGAAATCTACAATGAGCAGTTCTTC; CDR3 protein: CAIRAGLAEIYNEQFF
D gene: TRBD2; V gene: TRBV29-1; clone size: NA; J gene: TRBJ2-5; CDR3 DNA: TGCAGCGTTGAAGATCAAGCAGCGGGGGCCCAAGAGACCCAGTACTTC; CDR3 protein: CSVEDQAAGAQETQYF
D gene: NA; V gene: TRBV18; clone size: NA; J gene: TRBJ1-4; CDR3 DNA: TGTGCCAGCTCACCCCCAGGGGCCCCGAGACTGTTTTTT; CDR3 protein: CASSPPGAPRLFF
D gene: NA; V gene: TRBV19; clone size: NA; J gene: TRBJ2-7; CDR3 DNA: TGTGCCAGTAGTATATCTTCAGCGGGCGGAAGATACTTC; CDR3 protein: CASSISSAGGRYF
D gene: NA; V gene: TRBV4-3; clone size: NA; J gene: TRBJ1-6; CDR3 DNA: TGCGCCAGCAGCCAAGGAAAGCATTCCTATAATTCACCCCTCCACTTT; CDR3 protein: CASSQGKHSYNSPLHF
D gene: NA; V gene: TRBV7-2; clone size: NA; J gene: TRBJ1-2; CDR3 DNA: TGTGCCAGCACCCAGGGGCAGAACTATGGCTACACCTTC; CDR3 protein: CASTQGQNYGYTF
D gene: NA; V gene: TRBV6-5; clone size: NA; J gene: TRBJ2-5; CDR3 DNA: TGTGCCAGCAGTTACTCGGCCAGGACCCCGGGAGAGACCCAGTACTTC; CDR3 protein: CASSYSARTPGETQYF
D gene: TRBD2; V gene: TRBV6-4; clone size: NA; J gene: TRBJ2-1; CDR3 DNA: TGTGCCAGCGTCCCAGAAGCTAGCGGGCCCTATGAGCAGTTCTTC; CDR3 protein: CASVPEASGPYEQFF
D gene: NA; V gene: TRBV19; clone size: NA; J gene: TRBJ2-3; CDR3 DNA: TGTGCCAGTAACGGCAGGGGGGTGGCGGATACGCAGTATTTT; CDR3 protein: CASNGRGVADTQYF